Listed here are 14 T cell receptor beta chains from one sample, sequenced in a study of T-cell memory formation after mild COVID-19. TCRdb itself ran the 5' RACE reads through MiXCR, one entry per CDR3 protein. The table lists about 560,000 distinct CDR3 sequences, roughly 18% of them singletons. Sequenced material: PBMCs or a T cell subset sorted from them (not recorded which). The receptors originated from an adult woman who had mild COVID-19 (a few samples of this study predate the infection). Cell type and time point are not known.

This clonotype was counted only a few times. The chain carries TRBV25-1 and TRBJ1-1; D remains ambiguous. V was pared by 4 bases and J by 1 base, with 10 bases between. The germline V gene has CDR1 MGHDK and CDR2 SYGVNS. The CDR3 loop spans 14 amino acids. CDR3 nucleotide sequence: TGTGCCAGCAGTGGCAGACAACCGAACACTGAAGCTTTCTTT. Residues: CASSGRQPNTEAFF.

The chain has TRBV12-3 or TRBV12-4 and TRBJ1-5; 10 bases map to TRBD1. The CDR3 is 15 amino acids. V shed 1 base and J 6 bases; nucleotides not matched to a gene: 3. The CDR3 coding sequence is TGTGCCAGCAGTTTAGAGACAGGGGGCCCTCAGCCCCAGCATTTT. Its protein is CASSLETGGPQPQHF.

V gene TRBV5-1 combines with J gene TRBJ2-5; 7 bases are a match to TRBD2. Germline V lookup: CDR1 SGHRS, CDR2 YFSETQ. V was clipped by 4 bases and J by 5 bases; unmatched bases: 8. This CDR3 has 14 residues. The CDR3 DNA reads TGCGCCAGCAGCCCCGGGGAGGGTCTGGAGACCCAGTACTTC. Its translation is CASSPGEGLETQYF. The full variable domain, in which reference TRBV5-1 and TRBJ2-5 provide the parts outside the CDR3, is KAGVTQTPRYLIKTRGQQVTLSCSPISGHRSVSWYQQTPGQGLQFLFEYFSETQRNKGNFPGRFSGRQFSNSRSEMNVSTLELGDSALYLCASSPGEGLETQYFGPGTRLLVL.

Only a few counts were recorded for this clonotype. The V call is TRBV7-9, the J call TRBJ2-7, with D maybe TRBD2 (6 bases). The germline V gene has CDR1 SEHNR and CDR2 FQNEAQ (reference sequence). This CDR3 spans 16 amino acids. V lost 2 bases to trimming and J lost 7 bases, with 21 bases between them. CDR3: CASSLSRTASAGEQYF. The CDR3 nucleotides are TGTGCCAGCAGCTTAAGTAGGACTGCCTCAGCGGGTGAGCAGTACTTC.

This clonotype turned up a few times. The rearrangement uses TRBV4-1 and TRBJ1-4, with D unclear. CDR3 length equals 17 residues. Trimming removed 0 bases at V and 7 bases at J, with 18 bases between. Germline lookup yields CDR1 MGHRA and CDR2 YSYEKL. The CDR3 bases are TGCGCCAGCAGCCAAGAGGGAGGACCGGCGATAGGTGAAAAACTGTTTTTT. It translates to CASSQEGGPAIGEKLFF.

The chain links TRBV4-1 to TRBJ2-1, with 7 nucleotides matching TRBD2. The trim removed 0 bases at V and 3 bases at J, leaving 11 bases unmatched. Germline loops: CDR1 MGHRA, CDR2 YSYEKL. The CDR3 is 18 amino acids. In DNA form, the CDR3 reads TGCGCCAGCAGCCAAGAGGGAGGGTACGGGACCCGCTACAATGAGCAGTTCTTC. Protein product: CASSQEGGYGTRYNEQFF.

The V and J genes are TRBV4-1 and TRBJ2-1, with D tentatively TRBD2 (6 bases). The CDR3 totals 16 residues. The germline V gene has CDR1 MGHRA and CDR2 YSYEKL. Trimming took 0 bases from V and 5 from J, leaving 14 bases between them. The CDR3, as DNA: TGCGCCAGCAGCCAAGATCGCGGGATCCACAACAATGAGCAGTTCTTC. The encoded protein is CASSQDRGIHNNEQFF.

The chain joins TRBV6-5 to TRBJ2-1, with D possibly TRBD2 on 6 matching bases. The V end was cut by 6 bases, the J end by 7 bases, with 25 bases between. The germline V gene has CDR1 MNHEY and CDR2 SVGAGI. The CDR3 extends over 17 amino acids. CDR3 in DNA: TGTGCCAGCAGCCCCCGTCGTGGCGGGATGCCTGGGAATGAGCAGTTCTTC. Its translation is CASSPRRGGMPGNEQFF.

This rearrangement joins TRBV5-6 to TRBJ1-2, with a weak D call TRBD1 (5 bases). V was cut by 0 bases and J by 4 bases, with 13 bases left in between. Germline V lookup: CDR1 SGHDT, CDR2 YYEEEE. This CDR3 spans 15 amino acids. The CDR3, as DNA: TGTGCCAGCAGCTTGGTATCCGGGGCACCCTATGGCTACACCTTC. Protein sequence: CASSLVSGAPYGYTF. Full variable domain (rest looked up from reference TRBV5-6 and TRBJ1-2): DAGVTQSPTHLIKTRGQQVTLRCSPKSGHDTVSWYQQALGQGPQFIFQYYEEEERQRGNFPDRFSGHQFPNYSSELNVNALLLGDSALYLCASSLVSGAPYGYTFGSGTRLTVV.

This clonotype was counted many times. The chain couples TRBV15 to TRBJ1-4; no clear D gene. This CDR3 is 16 amino acids long. The V gene lost 1 base and the J gene lost 1 base, with 10 bases spanning the gap. Germline CDR1 and CDR2: LNHNV and YYDKDF (reference sequence). The CDR3 nucleotides are TGTGCCACCAGCAGAGGATTGGCCGAAACTAATGAAAAACTGTTTTTT. This encodes CATSRGLAETNEKLFF.

The chain is built from TRBV7-6 and TRBJ2-7; D is possibly TRBD1 (6 bases). This CDR3 comprises 17 residues. V was pared by 5 bases and J by 1 base, with 21 bases between. Germline V gene sequence: CDR1 SGHVS, CDR2 FNYEAQ. CDR3 loop: CASSGRGRDTASYEQYF. CDR3 coding DNA: TGTGCCAGCAGCGGCCGGGGCCGGGACACTGCGTCCTACGAGCAGTACTTC.

There are a few counts of this clonotype. The CDR3 loop reads CASSPSQDSYEQYF. Written as DNA, the CDR3 is TGTGCCAGCTCCCCTAGCCAGGACTCCTACGAGCAGTACTTC. The V call is TRBV6-2 or TRBV6-3, the J call TRBJ2-7, with D maybe TRBD2 (5 bases). CDR1 is MNHEY, CDR2 SVGEGT, per germline. V lost 8 bases to trimming and J lost 0 bases, with 14 bases between them. The CDR3 totals 14 residues.

The CDR3 loop is CASSVRTGEVGEQYF. The CDR3 DNA follows: TGTGCCAGCAGCGTCCGGACAGGGGAGGTGGGCGAGCAGTACTTC. The gene calls are TRBV4-2 and TRBJ2-7; 9 bases agree with TRBD1. Germline CDR1 LGHNA, CDR2 YNFKEQ. The CDR3 spans 15 residues. V shed 5 bases, J shed 6 bases, and the junction held 11 bases outside the gene matches.

This clonotype was seen a handful of times. This sequence joins TRBV6-1 and TRBJ2-1, with TRBD1 matching over 8 bases. Losses at the gene ends were 6 bases for V and 3 bases for J; bases not matched to a gene: 7. This CDR3 is 15 amino acids long. Germline V gene lookup returns CDR1 MNHNS and CDR2 SASEGT. The CDR3 spells CASRYGQGLYNEQFF. The CDR3 DNA reads TGTGCCAGCAGGTATGGACAGGGACTCTACAATGAGCAGTTCTTC.